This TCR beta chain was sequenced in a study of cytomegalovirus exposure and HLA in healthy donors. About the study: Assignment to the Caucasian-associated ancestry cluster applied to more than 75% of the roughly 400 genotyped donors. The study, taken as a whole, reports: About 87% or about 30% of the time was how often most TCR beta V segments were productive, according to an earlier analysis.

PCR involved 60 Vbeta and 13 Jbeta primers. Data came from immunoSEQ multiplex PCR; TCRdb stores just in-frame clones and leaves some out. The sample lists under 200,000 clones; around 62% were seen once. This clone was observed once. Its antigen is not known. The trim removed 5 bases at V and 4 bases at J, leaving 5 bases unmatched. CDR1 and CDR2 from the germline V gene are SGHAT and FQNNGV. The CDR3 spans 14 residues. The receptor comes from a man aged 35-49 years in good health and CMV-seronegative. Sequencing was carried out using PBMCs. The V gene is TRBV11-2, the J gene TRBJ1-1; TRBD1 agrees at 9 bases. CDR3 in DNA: TGTGCCAGCAGCGAACAGGGGGCGGTCACTGAAGCTTTCTTT. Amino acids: CASSEQGAVTEAFF.